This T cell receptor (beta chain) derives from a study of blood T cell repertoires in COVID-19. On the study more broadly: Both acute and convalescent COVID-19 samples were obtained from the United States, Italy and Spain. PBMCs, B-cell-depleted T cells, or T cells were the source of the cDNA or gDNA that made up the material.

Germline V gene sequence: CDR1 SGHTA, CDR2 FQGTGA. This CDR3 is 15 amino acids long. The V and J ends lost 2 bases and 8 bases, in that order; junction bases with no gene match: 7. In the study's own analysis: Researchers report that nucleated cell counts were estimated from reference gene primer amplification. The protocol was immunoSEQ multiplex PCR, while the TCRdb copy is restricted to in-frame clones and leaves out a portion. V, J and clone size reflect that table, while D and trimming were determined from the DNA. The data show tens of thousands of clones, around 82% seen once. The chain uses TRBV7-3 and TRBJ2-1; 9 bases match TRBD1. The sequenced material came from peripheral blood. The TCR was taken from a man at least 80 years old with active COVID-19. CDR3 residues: CASSLLGQGSHEQFF. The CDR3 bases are TGTGCCAGCAGCTTATTGGGACAGGGTTCCCATGAGCAGTTCTTC.